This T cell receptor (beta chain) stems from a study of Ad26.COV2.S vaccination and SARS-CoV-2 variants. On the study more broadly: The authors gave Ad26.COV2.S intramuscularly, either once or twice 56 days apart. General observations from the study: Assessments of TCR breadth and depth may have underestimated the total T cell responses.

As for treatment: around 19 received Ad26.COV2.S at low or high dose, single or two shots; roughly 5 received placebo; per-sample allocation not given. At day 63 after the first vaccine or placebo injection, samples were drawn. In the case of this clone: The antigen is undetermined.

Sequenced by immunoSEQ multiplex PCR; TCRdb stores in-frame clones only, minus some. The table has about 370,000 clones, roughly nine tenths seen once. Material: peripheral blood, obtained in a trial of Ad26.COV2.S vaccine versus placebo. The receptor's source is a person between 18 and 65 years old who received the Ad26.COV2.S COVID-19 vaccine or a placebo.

CDR3 residues: CASSTTSDRAGNTIYF. The CDR3 DNA is TGTGCCAGTAGTACTACATCGGACAGGGCCGGAAACACCATATATTTT. The chain joins TRBV19 to TRBJ1-3, with 8 bases aligning to TRBD1. The CDR3 loop spans 16 amino acids. V was clipped by 4 bases and J by 4 bases; unmatched bases: 9. Germline V CDR1 and CDR2: LNHDA, SQIVND (reference sequence).